The clone carrying this TCR beta chain was observed a handful of times. The source of the sample is a study of blood T cell repertoires in COVID-19. Study summary: The United States, Italy and Spain supplied acute and convalescent COVID-19 samples. PBMCs, B-cell-depleted T cells, or T cells were the source of the cDNA or gDNA that made up the material.

Original processing notes: Researchers report that nucleated cell counts were estimated from reference gene primer amplification. Method: immunoSEQ multiplex PCR; TCRdb's copy keeps in-frame clones and lacks some. V, J and clone size are those of that table, while D and trimming were read from the DNA. The sample holds a few hundred thousand clones, approximately 81% seen once. This CDR3 is built from 14 residues. The V end lost 1 base, the J end lost 0 bases, and 7 bases lay between the germline ends. In germline, CDR1 is SGHVS, CDR2 FQNEAQ. Sequencing was performed on peripheral blood. The sequence came from a woman between 18 and 29 years old with acute or convalescent COVID-19. This chain uses TRBV7-8 with TRBJ2-7; D unclear. The CDR3 region is CASSLVWSSYEQYF. The CDR3 DNA follows: TGTGCCAGCAGCTTAGTATGGAGCTCCTACGAGCAGTACTTC.